At least ten counts were recorded for the clone carrying this TCR beta chain. No antigen is known for it. The source of the sample is a study of T-cell memory formation after mild COVID-19. Regarding the study as a whole: CD4+ bias marked clones expanding day 15 to 37, unlike balanced contracting clones. Contracting CD8+ clones were enriched in EMRA, CD4+ mainly in CM and EM. Cross-reactive memory seemingly joined, as some responding clones were found in pre-infection memory. Still unconfirmed is whether the second-wave clones peaking on day 37 recognized SARS-CoV-2.

The CDR3 has 13 residues. V shed 5 bases and J shed 4 bases, with 9 bases lying between them. Germline CDR1 is KGHSH and CDR2 is LQKENI. One entry per CDR3 protein, called by TCRdb with MiXCR from the 5' RACE reads. The profile shows a few hundred thousand distinct CDR3 sequences, approximately 10% of them singletons. The source is a man younger than 35 who had mild COVID-19 (a few samples of this study predate the infection). Cell type and time point are not known. Sequencing was performed on PBMCs or a T cell subset sorted from them (not recorded which). The chain recombines TRBV18 with TRBJ1-5, with D unresolved. Written as DNA, the CDR3 is TGTGCCAGCTCATCGGCTTCTAATCAGCCCCAGCATTTT. Protein product: CASSSASNQPQHF.